The present TCR beta chain was sequenced within a study of radiotherapy plus CTLA-4 blockade in lung cancer. There are a few counts of this clone. CDR1 and CDR2 from the germline V gene are SGHRS and YFSETQ. The CDR3 runs 14 residues. Deletions cut 4 bases from V and 4 bases from J, with 14 bases between. Repertoires were generated with immunoSEQ multiplex PCR, while TCRdb's copy carries only in-frame clones and drops some. The sample contains about 14,000 clones, about 87% of which appear only once. Source: peripheral blood, taken from a patient treated with radiotherapy plus ipilimumab. The rearrangement links TRBV5-1 to TRBJ1-2; the D is unclear. This TCR derives from a human donor with non-small cell lung cancer that progressed on radiotherapy plus ipilimumab. Some clones in this sample may be carry-over from other donors' samples. CDR3 loop: CASSPPLVGYGYTF. DNA of the CDR3: TGCGCCAGCAGCCCCCCATTGGTCGGCTATGGCTACACCTTC.